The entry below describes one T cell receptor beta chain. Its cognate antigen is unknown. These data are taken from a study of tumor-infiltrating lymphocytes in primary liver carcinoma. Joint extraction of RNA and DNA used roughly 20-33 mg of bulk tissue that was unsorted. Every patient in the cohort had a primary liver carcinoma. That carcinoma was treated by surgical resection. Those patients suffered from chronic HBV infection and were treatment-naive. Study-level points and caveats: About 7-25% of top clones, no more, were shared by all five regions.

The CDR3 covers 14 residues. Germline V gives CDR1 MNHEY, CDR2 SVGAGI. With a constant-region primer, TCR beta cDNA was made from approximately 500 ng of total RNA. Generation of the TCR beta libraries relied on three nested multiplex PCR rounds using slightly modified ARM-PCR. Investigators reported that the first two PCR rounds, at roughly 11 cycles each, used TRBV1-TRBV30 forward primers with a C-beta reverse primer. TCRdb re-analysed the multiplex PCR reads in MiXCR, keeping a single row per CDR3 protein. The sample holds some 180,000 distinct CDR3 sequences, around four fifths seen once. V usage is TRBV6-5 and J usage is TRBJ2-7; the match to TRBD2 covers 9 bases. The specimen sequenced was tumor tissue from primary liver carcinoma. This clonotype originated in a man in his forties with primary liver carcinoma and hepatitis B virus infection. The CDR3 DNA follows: TGTCCCAACAGTTCCCTTAGCGGGAGCTACGAGCAGTACTTC. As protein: CPNSSLSGSYEQYF.